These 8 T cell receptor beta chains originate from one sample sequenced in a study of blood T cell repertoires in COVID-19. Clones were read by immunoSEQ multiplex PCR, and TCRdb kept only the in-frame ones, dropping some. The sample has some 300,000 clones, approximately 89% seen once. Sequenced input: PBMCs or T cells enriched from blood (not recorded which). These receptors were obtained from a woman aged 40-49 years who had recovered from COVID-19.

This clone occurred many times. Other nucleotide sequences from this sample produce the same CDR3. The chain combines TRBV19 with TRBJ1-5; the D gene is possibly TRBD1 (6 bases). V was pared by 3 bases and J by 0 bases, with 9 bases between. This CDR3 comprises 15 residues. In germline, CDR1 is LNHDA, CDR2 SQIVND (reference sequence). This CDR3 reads CASSILRGSNQPQHF. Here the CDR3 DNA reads TGTGCCAGTAGTATCCTCAGGGGTAGCAATCAGCCCCAGCATTTT.

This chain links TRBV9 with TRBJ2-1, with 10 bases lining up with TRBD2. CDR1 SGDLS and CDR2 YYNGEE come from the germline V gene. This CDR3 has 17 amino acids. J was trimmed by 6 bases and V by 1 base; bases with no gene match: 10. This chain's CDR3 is CASSVRGAGGPSNEQFF. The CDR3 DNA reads TGTGCCAGCAGCGTAAGGGGAGCGGGAGGGCCCTCCAATGAGCAGTTCTTC. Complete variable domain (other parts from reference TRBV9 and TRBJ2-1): DSGVTQTPKHLITATGQRVTLRCSPRSGDLSVYWYQQSLDQGLQFLIQYYNGEERAKGNILERFSAQQFPDLHSELNLSSLELGDSALYFCASSVRGAGGPSNEQFFGPGTRLTVL.

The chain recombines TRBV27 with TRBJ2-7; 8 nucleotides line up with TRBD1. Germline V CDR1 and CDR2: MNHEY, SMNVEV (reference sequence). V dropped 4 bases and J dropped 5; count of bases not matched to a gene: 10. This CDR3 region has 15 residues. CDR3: CASSSPPTGVHEQYF. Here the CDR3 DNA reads TGTGCCAGCAGTTCTCCACCGACAGGGGTCCACGAGCAGTACTTC.

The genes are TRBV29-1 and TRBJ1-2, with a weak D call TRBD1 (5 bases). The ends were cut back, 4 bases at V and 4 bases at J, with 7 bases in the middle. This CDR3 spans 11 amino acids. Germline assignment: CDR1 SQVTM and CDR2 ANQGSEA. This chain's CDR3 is CSVGQLYGYTF. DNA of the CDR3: TGCAGCGTTGGACAGCTCTATGGCTACACCTTC.

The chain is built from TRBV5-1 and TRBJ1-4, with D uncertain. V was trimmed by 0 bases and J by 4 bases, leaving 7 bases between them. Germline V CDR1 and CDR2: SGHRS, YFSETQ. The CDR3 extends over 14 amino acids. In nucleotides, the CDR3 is TGCGCCAGCAGCTTGGGGCAGTTTAATGAAAAACTGTTTTTT. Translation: CASSLGQFNEKLFF.

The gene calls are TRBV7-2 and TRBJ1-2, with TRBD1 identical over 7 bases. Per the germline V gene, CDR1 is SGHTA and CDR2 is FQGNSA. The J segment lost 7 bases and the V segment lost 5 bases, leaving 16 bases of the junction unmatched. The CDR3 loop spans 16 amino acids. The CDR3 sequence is CASSQFDRVSFFGYTF. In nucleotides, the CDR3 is TGTGCCAGCAGCCAATTCGACAGGGTTAGTTTCTTTGGCTACACCTTC.

The CDR3 loop is CASGPRGYYGYTF. CDR3 DNA sequence: TGTGCCAGCGGACCGCGAGGGTACTATGGCTACACCTTC. This chain joins TRBV27 and TRBJ1-2, with unresolved D. Trimming cost V 8 bases and J 3 bases, with 13 bases left between them. The germline V gene has CDR1 MNHEY and CDR2 SMNVEV (reference sequence). The CDR3 has 13 amino acids.

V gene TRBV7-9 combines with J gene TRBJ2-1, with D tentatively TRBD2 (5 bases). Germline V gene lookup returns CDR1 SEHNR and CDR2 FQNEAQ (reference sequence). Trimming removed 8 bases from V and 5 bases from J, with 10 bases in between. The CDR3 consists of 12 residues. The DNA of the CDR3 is TGTGCCAGCGCCGCCGGGAACAATGAGCAGTTCTTC. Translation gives CASAAGNNEQFF.